This entry lists 2 T cell receptor beta chains sequenced from one sample in a study of control samples from healthy donors and cancer patients. Generated by immunoSEQ multiplex PCR, the TCRdb table keeps only in-frame clones and is missing some. The sample shows under 150,000 clones, 93% of them seen only once. Sequenced input: blood. These receptors were taken from a man in his thirties or forties in good health.

The chain employs TRBV7-2 and TRBJ2-3; possibly TRBD2 for D (5 bases). Looked up from germline, CDR1 is SGHTA and CDR2 is FQGNSA. Trimming removed 1 base from V and 6 bases from J, with 14 bases in between. CDR3 size: 15 residues. The CDR3 sequence is CASSLEGSGSDTQYF. CDR3 sequence (DNA): TGTGCCAGCAGCTTAGAGGGAAGTGGGAGTGATACGCAGTATTTT.

The rearrangement links TRBV7-9 to TRBJ2-3; TRBD2 matches 10 bases. CDR1 is SEHNR and CDR2 is FQNEAQ in the germline V gene (reference sequence). J was trimmed by 11 bases and V by 3 bases; bases with no gene match: 11. The CDR3 extends over 15 amino acids. The CDR3 region is CASSLASGGGEWQYF. CDR3 bases: TGTGCCAGCAGCTTGGCTAGCGGGGGTGGGGAGTGGCAGTATTTT.